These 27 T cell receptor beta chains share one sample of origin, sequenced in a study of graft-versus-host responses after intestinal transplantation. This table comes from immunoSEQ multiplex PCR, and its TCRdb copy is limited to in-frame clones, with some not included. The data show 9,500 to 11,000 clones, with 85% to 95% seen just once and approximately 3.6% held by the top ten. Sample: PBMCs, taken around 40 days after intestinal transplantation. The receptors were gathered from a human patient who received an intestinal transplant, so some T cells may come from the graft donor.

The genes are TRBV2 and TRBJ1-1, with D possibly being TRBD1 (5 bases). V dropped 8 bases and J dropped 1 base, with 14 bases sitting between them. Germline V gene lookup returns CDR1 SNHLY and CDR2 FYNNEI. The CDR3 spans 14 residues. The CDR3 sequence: CASAGREWNTEAFF. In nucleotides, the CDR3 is TGTGCCAGCGCGGGCAGGGAGTGGAACACTGAAGCTTTCTTT.

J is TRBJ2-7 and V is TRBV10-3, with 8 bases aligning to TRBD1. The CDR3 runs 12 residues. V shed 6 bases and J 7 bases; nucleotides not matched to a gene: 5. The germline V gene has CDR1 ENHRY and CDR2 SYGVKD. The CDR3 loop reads CAIRAQGGEQYF. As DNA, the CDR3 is TGTGCCATCAGGGCACAGGGGGGTGAGCAGTACTTC.

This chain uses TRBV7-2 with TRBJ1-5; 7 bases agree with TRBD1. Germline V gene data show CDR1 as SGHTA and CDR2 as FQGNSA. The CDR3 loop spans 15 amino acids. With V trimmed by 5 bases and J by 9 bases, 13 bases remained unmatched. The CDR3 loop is CASSPQEGAYRPQHF. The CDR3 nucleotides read TGTGCCAGCAGCCCCCAGGAGGGGGCTTATCGGCCCCAGCATTTT.

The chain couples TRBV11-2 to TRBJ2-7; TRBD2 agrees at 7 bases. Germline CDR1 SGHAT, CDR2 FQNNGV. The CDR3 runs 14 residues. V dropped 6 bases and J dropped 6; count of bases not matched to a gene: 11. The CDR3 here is CASSPRLAVFEQYF. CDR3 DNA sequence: TGTGCCAGCAGTCCAAGACTAGCTGTCTTCGAGCAGTACTTC. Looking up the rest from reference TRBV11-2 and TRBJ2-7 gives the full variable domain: EAGVAQSPRYKIIEKRQSVAFWCNPISGHATLYWYQQILGQGPKLLIQFQNNGVVDDSQLPKDRFSAERLKGVDSTLKIQPAKLEDSAVYLCASSPRLAVFEQYFGPGTRLTVT.

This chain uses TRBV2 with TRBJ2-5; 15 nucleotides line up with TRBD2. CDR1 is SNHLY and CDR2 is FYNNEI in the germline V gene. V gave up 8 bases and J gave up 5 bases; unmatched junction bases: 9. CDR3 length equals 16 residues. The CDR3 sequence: CASGGLAGGPGETQYF. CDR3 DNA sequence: TGTGCCAGCGGTGGACTAGCGGGGGGGCCGGGGGAGACCCAGTACTTC. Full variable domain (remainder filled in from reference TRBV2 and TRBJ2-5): EPEVTQTPSHQVTQMGQEVILRCVPISNHLYFYWYRQILGQKVEFLVSFYNNEISEKSEIFDDQFSVERPDGSNFTLKIRSTKLEDSAMYFCASGGLAGGPGETQYFGPGTRLLVL.

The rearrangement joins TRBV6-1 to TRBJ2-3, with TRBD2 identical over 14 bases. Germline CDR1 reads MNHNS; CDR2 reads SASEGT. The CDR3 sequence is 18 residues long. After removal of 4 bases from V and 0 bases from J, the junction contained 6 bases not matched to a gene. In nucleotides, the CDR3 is TGTGCCAGCAGTGCCCGGACTAGCGGGGGGCCTAGCACAGATACGCAGTATTTT. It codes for CASSARTSGGPSTDTQYF.

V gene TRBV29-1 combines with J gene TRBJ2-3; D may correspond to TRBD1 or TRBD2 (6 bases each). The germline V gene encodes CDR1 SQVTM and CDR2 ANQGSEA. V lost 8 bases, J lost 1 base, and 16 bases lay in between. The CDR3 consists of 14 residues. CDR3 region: CSIQWGAGTDTQYF. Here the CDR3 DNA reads TGCAGCATTCAGTGGGGGGCTGGCACAGATACGCAGTATTTT.

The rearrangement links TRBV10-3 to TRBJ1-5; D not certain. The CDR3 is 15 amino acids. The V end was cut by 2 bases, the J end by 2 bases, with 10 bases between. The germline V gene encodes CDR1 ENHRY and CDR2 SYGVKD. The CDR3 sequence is CAISEGVLGNQPQHF. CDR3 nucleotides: TGTGCCATCAGTGAGGGGGTGTTGGGCAATCAGCCCCAGCATTTT.

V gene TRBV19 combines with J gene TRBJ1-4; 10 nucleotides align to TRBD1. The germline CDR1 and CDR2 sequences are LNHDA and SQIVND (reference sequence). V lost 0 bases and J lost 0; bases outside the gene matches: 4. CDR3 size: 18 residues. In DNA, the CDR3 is TGTGCCAGTAGTATAGAGGGACAGGGGAAGACAACTAATGAAAAACTGTTTTTT. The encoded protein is CASSIEGQGKTTNEKLFF.

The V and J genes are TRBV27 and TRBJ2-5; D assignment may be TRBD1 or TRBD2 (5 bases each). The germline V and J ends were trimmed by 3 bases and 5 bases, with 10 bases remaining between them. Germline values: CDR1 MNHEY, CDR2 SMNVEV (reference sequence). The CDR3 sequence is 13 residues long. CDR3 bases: TGTGCCAGCAGTTTTGGTTGGGGGGAGACCCAGTACTTC. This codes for CASSFGWGETQYF.

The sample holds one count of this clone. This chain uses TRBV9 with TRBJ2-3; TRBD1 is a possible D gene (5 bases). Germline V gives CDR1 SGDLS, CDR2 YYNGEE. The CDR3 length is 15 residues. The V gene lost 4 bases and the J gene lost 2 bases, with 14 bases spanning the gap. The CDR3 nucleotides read TGTGCCAGCAGCACCGACAGCCGGAACACAGATACGCAGTATTTT. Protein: CASSTDSRNTDTQYF. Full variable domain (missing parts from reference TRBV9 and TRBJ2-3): DSGVTQTPKHLITATGQRVTLRCSPRSGDLSVYWYQQSLDQGLQFLIQYYNGEERAKGNILERFSAQQFPDLHSELNLSSLELGDSALYFCASSTDSRNTDTQYFGPGTRLTVL.

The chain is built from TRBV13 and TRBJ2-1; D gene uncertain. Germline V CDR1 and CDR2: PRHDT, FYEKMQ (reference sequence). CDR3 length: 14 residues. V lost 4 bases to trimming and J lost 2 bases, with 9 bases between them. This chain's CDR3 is CASSSITTYNEQFF. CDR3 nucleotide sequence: TGTGCCAGCAGCTCAATCACCACCTACAATGAGCAGTTCTTC. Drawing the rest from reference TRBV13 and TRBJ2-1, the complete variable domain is AAGVIQSPRHLIKEKRETATLKCYPIPRHDTVYWYQQGPGQDPQFLISFYEKMQSDKGSIPDRFSAQQFSDYHSELNMSSLELGDSALYFCASSSITTYNEQFFGPGTRLTVL.

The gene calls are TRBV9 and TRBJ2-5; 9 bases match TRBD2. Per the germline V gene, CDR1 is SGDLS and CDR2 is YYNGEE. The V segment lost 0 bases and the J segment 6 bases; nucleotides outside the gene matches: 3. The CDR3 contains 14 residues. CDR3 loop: CASSVDSGGKTQYF. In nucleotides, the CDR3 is TGTGCCAGCAGCGTAGACAGCGGGGGGAAGACCCAGTACTTC.

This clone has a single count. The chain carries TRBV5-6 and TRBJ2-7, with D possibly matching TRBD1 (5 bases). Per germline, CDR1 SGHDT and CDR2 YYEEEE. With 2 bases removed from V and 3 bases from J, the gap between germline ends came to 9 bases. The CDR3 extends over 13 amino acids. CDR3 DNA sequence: TGTGCCAGCAGCTTTGGCAGGGACTACGAGCAGTACTTC. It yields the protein CASSFGRDYEQYF.

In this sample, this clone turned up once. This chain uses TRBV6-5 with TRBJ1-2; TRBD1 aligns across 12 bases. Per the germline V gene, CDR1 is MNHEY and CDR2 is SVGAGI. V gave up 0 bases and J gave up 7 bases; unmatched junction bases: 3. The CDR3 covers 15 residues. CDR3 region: CASSYSGTGGVGYTF. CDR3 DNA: TGTGCCAGCAGTTACTCGGGGACAGGGGGCGTTGGCTACACCTTC.

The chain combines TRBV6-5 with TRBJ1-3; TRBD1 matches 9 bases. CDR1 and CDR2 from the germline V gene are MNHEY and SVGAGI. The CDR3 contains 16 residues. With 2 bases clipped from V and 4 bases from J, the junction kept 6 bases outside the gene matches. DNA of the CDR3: TGTGCCAGCAGTTACGGAGGGACAGGGCCCGGAAACACCATATATTTT. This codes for CASSYGGTGPGNTIYF.

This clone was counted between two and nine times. CDR3 in DNA: TGTGCCAGTAGTATAGGGGACATCTACGAGCAGTACTTC. It translates to CASSIGDIYEQYF. The chain recombines TRBV19 with TRBJ2-7; TRBD1 might be the D (6 bases). The CDR3 runs to 13 residues. Germline CDR1 reads LNHDA; CDR2 reads SQIVND (reference sequence). Between the trimmed V and J ends, which lost 1 base and 3 bases, there was a span of 7 bases.

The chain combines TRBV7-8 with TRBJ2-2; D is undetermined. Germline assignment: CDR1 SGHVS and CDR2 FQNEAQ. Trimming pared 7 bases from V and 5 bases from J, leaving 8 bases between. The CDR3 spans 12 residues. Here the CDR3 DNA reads TGTGCCAGCACCACGCATACCGGGGAGCTGTTTTTT. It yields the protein CASTTHTGELFF. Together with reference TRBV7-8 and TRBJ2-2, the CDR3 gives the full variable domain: GAGVSQSPRYKVAKRGQDVALRCDPISGHVSLFWYQQALGQGPEFLTYFQNEAQLDKSGLPSDRFFAERPEGSVSTLKIQRTQQEDSAVYLCASTTHTGELFFGEGSRLTVL.

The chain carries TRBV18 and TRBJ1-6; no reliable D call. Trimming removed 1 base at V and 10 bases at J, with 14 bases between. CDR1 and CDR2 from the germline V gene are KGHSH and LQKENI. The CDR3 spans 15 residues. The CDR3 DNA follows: TGTGCCAGCTCACCACTGGAGGGTGCGGAGTCACCCCTCCACTTT. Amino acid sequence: CASSPLEGAESPLHF. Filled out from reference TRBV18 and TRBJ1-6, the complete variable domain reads NAGVMQNPRHLVRRRGQEARLRCSPMKGHSHVYWYRQLPEEGLKFMVYLQKENIIDESGMPKERFSAEFPKEGPSILRIQQVVRGDSAAYFCASSPLEGAESPLHFGNGTRLTVT.

The CDR3 reads CASSQVMGRRNYGYTF. CDR3 in DNA: TGTGCCAGCAGCCAAGTTATGGGCAGAAGGAACTATGGCTACACCTTC. The V and J genes are TRBV14 and TRBJ1-2; D is unclear. The CDR3 totals 16 residues. Germline V CDR1 and CDR2: SGHDN, FVKESK. V was cut by 1 base and J by 2 bases, with 14 bases left in between. Using reference TRBV14 and TRBJ1-2 for the parts outside the CDR3, the full variable domain is EAGVTQFPSHSVIEKGQTVTLRCDPISGHDNLYWYRRVMGKEIKFLLHFVKESKQDESGMPNNRFLAERTGGTYSTLKVQPAELEDSGVYFCASSQVMGRRNYGYTFGSGTRLTVV.

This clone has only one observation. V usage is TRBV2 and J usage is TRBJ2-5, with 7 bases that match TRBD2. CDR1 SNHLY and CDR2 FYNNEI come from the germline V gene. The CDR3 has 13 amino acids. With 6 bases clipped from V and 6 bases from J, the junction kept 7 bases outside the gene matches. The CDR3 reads CASSPGGGQTQYF. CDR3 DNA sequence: TGTGCCAGCAGCCCTGGGGGGGGACAGACCCAGTACTTC.

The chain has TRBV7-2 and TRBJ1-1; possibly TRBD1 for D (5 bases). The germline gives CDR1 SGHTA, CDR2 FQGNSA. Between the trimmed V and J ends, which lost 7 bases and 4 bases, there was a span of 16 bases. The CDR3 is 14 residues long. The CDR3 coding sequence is TGTGCCAGCACCGCGTTGGCAGGGCGCACTGAAGCTTTCTTT. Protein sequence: CASTALAGRTEAFF.

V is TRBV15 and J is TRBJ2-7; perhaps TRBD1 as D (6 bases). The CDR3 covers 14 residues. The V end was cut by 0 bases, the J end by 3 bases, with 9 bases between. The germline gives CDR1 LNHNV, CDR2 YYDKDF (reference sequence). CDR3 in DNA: TGTGCCACCAGCAGAGAACAGGGAAACTACGAGCAGTACTTC. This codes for CATSREQGNYEQYF.

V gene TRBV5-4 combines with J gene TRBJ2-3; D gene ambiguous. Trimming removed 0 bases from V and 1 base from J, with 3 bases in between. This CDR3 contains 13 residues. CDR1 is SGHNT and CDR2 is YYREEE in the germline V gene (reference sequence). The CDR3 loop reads CASSLGGTDTQYF. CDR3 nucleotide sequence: TGTGCCAGCAGCTTGGGGGGCACAGATACGCAGTATTTT.

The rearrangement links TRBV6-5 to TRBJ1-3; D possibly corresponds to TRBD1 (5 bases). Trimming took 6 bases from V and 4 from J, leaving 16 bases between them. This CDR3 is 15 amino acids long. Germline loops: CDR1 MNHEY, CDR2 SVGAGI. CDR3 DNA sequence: TGTGCCAGCAGATCGGTCAGGGTATCGGGAAACACCATATATTTT. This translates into CASRSVRVSGNTIYF.

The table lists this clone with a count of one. In nucleotides, the CDR3 is TGCGCCAGCAGCCAGGACAGGGCGAGCTATGGCTACACCTTC. Translated: CASSQDRASYGYTF. The chain combines TRBV4-1 with TRBJ1-2; TRBD1 agrees at 8 bases. This CDR3 is built from 14 residues. V dropped 3 bases and J dropped 4; count of bases not matched to a gene: 4. Germline CDR1 reads MGHRA; CDR2 reads YSYEKL.

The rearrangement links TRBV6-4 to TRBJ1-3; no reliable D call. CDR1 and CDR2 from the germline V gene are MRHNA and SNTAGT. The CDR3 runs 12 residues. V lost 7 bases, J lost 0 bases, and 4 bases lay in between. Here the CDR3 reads CASTDSGNTIYF. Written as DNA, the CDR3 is TGTGCCAGCACCGACTCTGGAAACACCATATATTTT.